A selection of T cell receptor beta chains follows, all from one sample in a study of blood T cell repertoires in COVID-19. Only in-frame clones appear in the TCRdb table, and some are missing; sequencing was by immunoSEQ multiplex PCR. The data show approximately 150,000 clones, approximately 84% seen once. Sample: peripheral blood. These receptors originate from a woman older than 75 with acute or convalescent COVID-19. Both conserved end residues are part of each CDR3. The order of the fields is clone size, D gene, V gene, J gene, CDR3 DNA, CDR3 protein. The D gene is left open where the match is weak. Size is omitted from some rows. Given values are once, few, many or a class for expanded clones.

-,TRBD2,TRBV5-1,TRBJ2-5,TGCGCCAGCAGCTTGGCTAGCGGGAAAGAGACCCAGTACTTC,CASSLASGKETQYF
-,-,TRBV29-1,TRBJ2-1,TGCAGCGTCCACGGGGAGAGCTCCTACAATGAGCAGTTCTTC,CSVHGESSYNEQFF
-,-,TRBV9,TRBJ2-3,TGTGCCAGCTCCCTCCTGGGAGCAGATACGCAGTATTTT,CASSLLGADTQYF
-,TRBD2,TRBV14,TRBJ2-3,TGTGCCAGCAGCCACGGGAGGTTCCCCCCCTTAGATACGCAGTATTTT,CASSHGRFPPLDTQYF
-,TRBD2,TRBV19,TRBJ2-7,TGTGCCAGTAGTACGGGAGCGGGGTCGGGCGAGCAGTACTTC,CASSTGAGSGEQYF
-,TRBD1,TRBV13,TRBJ1-2,TGTGCCAGCAGCCCCCGGACAGGGAATAACTATGGCTACACCTTC,CASSPRTGNNYGYTF
-,-,TRBV5-8,TRBJ1-2,TGTGCCAGCAGCTTGGGTGGCAGGGACTGGGGCTACACCTTC,CASSLGGRDWGYTF
-,TRBD1,TRBV5-4,TRBJ2-2,TGTGCCAGCACCTCCCCGGACAGGGCCCTCACCGGGGAGCTGTTTTTT,CASTSPDRALTGELFF
-,-,TRBV6-2/TRBV6-3,TRBJ2-7,TGTGCCAGCAGTGAGGTGGGGGGCTCCTACGAGCAGTACTTC,CASSEVGGSYEQYF
-,-,TRBV5-6,TRBJ2-7,TGTGCCAGCAGCAAAAACAGGGTGAGCGAGCAGTACTTC,CASSKNRVSEQYF
-,-,TRBV4-1,TRBJ2-2,TGCGCCAGCAGCCATGCCGAGACTCTCACCGGGGAGCTGTTTTTT,CASSHAETLTGELFF
-,-,TRBV29-1,TRBJ1-2,TGCAGCGTTGAAGGGTTCGGGGGGACGGTCTATGGCTACACCTTC,CSVEGFGGTVYGYTF
-,TRBD2,TRBV30,TRBJ2-5,TGTGCCTGGAGTGTATCATGGAGAGGCGGGAGTGGGACCCAGTACTTC,CAWSVSWRGGSGTQYF
-,TRBD1,TRBV5-5,TRBJ2-7,TGTGCCAGCAGCTTGGCCGGGACAGTCTCCTACGAGCAGTACTTC,CASSLAGTVSYEQYF
-,-,TRBV5-5,TRBJ2-7,TGTGCCAGCAGCTCCCGAGGGTCCCTCTCCTACGAGCAGTACTTC,CASSSRGSLSYEQYF
-,-,TRBV11-2,TRBJ1-3,TGTGCCAGCAGCTTTAGGGGTGTGGCGCGCTCTGGAAACACCATATATTTT,CASSFRGVARSGNTIYF
-,-,TRBV15,TRBJ1-4,TGTGCCACCAGCAGAGGAGGGTTTAATGAAAAACTGTTTTTT,CATSRGGFNEKLFF
-,TRBD1,TRBV10-3,TRBJ1-1,TGTGCCATCAGTCGAGAGGGGGCGGGGACTGAAGCTTTCTTT,CAISREGAGTEAFF
-,TRBD1,TRBV7-9,TRBJ2-2,TGTGCCAGCAGCTCAGGGGGCGCGACCGGGGAGCTGTTTTTT,CASSSGGATGELFF
-,TRBD2,TRBV9,TRBJ2-3,TGTGCCAGCAGCGCCCCGGAGCGGGGGGGTCGCTATTACGGCACAGATACGCAGTATTTT,CASSAPERGGRYYGTDTQYF
-,-,TRBV6-6,TRBJ1-2,TGTGCCAGCAGTCCCCTGGCAGGGGCTAAGGGCTACACCTTC,CASSPLAGAKGYTF
once,-,TRBV6-5,TRBJ1-4,TGTGCCAGCAGTTACTGGCAGGGAACTAATGAAAAACTGTTTTTT,CASSYWQGTNEKLFF
-,-,TRBV23-1,TRBJ1-2,TGCGCCAGCAGTCCGTTTCAGGAGGCCGGGGTGGATGGCTACACCTTC,CASSPFQEAGVDGYTF
-,TRBD1,TRBV2,TRBJ1-2,TGTGCCAGCAGGCTAGCGGGACAGGATTTTACTAACTATGGCTACACCTTC,CASRLAGQDFTNYGYTF
-,TRBD1,TRBV27,TRBJ1-6,TGTGCCAGCAGGGGTAGGCTAACAGGGGGCGTCACCTATAATTCACCCCTCCACTTT,CASRGRLTGGVTYNSPLHF
once,TRBD1,TRBV6-6,TRBJ1-3,TGTGCCAGCAGTTCACAGGGGGCTGCTGGAAACACCATATATTTT,CASSSQGAAGNTIYF
once,TRBD1,TRBV9,TRBJ1-2,TGTGCCAGCAGCACAGGGGACACCGTCTATGGCTACACCTTC,CASSTGDTVYGYTF
-,TRBD1,TRBV7-2,TRBJ2-3,TGTGCCAGCAGTAACGGACAGGGTAGCACAGATACGCAGTATTTT,CASSNGQGSTDTQYF
-,TRBD1,TRBV6-2/TRBV6-3,TRBJ1-2,TGTGCCAGCAGTTCGCGGGACAGGAGGGGCTATGGCTACACCTTC,CASSSRDRRGYGYTF
-,-,TRBV15,TRBJ1-1,TGTGCCACCAGCAGAGATATCTTATCCACTGAAGCTTTCTTT,CATSRDILSTEAFF
-,TRBD2,TRBV19,TRBJ2-1,TGTGCCAGTAGTATGACTAGCGGGGGGGCCGAGGATGAGCAGTTCTTC,CASSMTSGGAEDEQFF
-,TRBD1,TRBV6-5,TRBJ1-1,TGTGCCAGCAGTCTGACAGGGGATGAGGAAGCTTTCTTT,CASSLTGDEEAFF
-,TRBD1,TRBV2,TRBJ1-1,TGTGCCAGCAGTGGGGACAGGGTCTCAACTGAAGCTTTCTTT,CASSGDRVSTEAFF
-,-,TRBV15,TRBJ1-2,TGTGCCACCAGCAGAGATCTGTATGGCTACACCTTC,CATSRDLYGYTF
-,-,TRBV5-1,TRBJ2-5,TGCGCCAGCAGCTTACAGGGTGGTTTGTCGCAAGAGACCCAGTACTTC,CASSLQGGLSQETQYF
once,-,TRBV6-2/TRBV6-3,TRBJ2-7,TGTGCCAGCAGCATGGGGGGGCCCATCTACGAGCAGTACTTC,CASSMGGPIYEQYF
-,TRBD2,TRBV5-8,TRBJ2-7,TGTGCCAGCAGCTTCATTATAGCGGGGTACTACGAGCAGTACTTC,CASSFIIAGYYEQYF
-,TRBD1,TRBV20-1,TRBJ1-4,TGCAGTGCTAGTCTGACAGGGGCCGATAATGAAAAACTGTTTTTT,CSASLTGADNEKLFF
-,TRBD2,TRBV7-2,TRBJ2-7,TGTGCCAGCAGCTTGGACCTAGCGGGGTTCTCCTACGAGCAGTACTTC,CASSLDLAGFSYEQYF
-,TRBD1,TRBV5-1,TRBJ2-5,TGCGCCAGCAGCACGGGACAGAAACAAGAGACCCAGTACTTC,CASSTGQKQETQYF
-,-,TRBV6-5,TRBJ1-4,TGTGCCAGCAGTTCAGGGTACGAAAAACTGTTTTTT,CASSSGYEKLFF
once,-,TRBV3-1/TRBV3-2,TRBJ1-5,TGTGCCAGCAGCCAAGAAATCCAGGGAATAAAGCATCAGCCCCAGCATTTT,CASSQEIQGIKHQPQHF
-,TRBD1,TRBV7-2,TRBJ1-1,TGTGCCAGCAGCTTAGTGGGGACAGGGCCGATGAACACTGAAGCTTTCTTT,CASSLVGTGPMNTEAFF